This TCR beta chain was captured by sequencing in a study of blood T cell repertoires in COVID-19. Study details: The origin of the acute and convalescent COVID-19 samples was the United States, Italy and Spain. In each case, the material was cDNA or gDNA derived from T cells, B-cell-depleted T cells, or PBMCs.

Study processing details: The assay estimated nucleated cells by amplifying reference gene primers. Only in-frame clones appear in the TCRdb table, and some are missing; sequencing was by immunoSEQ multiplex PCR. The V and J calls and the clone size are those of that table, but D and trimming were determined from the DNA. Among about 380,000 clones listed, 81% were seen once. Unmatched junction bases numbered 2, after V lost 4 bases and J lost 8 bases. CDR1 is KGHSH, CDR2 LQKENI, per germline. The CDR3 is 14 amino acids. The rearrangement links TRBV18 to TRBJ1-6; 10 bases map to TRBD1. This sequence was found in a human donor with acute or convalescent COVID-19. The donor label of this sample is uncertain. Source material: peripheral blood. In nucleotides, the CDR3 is TGTGCCAGCTCACGCGGGACAGGGGATTCACCCCTCCACTTT. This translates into CASSRGTGDSPLHF.